What follows describes a single T cell receptor beta chain. The data were obtained in a study of identical twins. Trimming took 4 bases from V and 10 from J, leaving 17 bases between them. Germline-derived CDR1 and CDR2 are LGHNA and YNFKEQ. This CDR3 region has 14 residues. TCRdb ran MiXCR on the 5' RACE reads and lists one entry per CDR3 protein. The table lists hundreds of thousands of distinct CDR3 sequences, more than 9% of them singletons. The same sample was also used in a study of yellow fever vaccine responses in identical twins.

The sequence was collected from a woman between 18 and 29 years old in good health. The specimen was PBMCs. The chain is built from TRBV4-2 and TRBJ2-1, with D uncertain. CDR3 loop: CASSPDVKGLEQFF. CDR3 in DNA: TGTGCCAGCAGCCCAGACGTGAAAGGTCTCGAGCAGTTCTTC.